The 2 T cell receptor beta chains in this list originate from one sample, sequenced in a study of blood T cell repertoires in COVID-19. Generated by immunoSEQ multiplex PCR, the TCRdb table keeps only in-frame clones and is missing some. Of around 300,000 clones in the sample, under 90% were seen once. Sequencing was performed on peripheral blood. The source of these receptors is a woman in her 30s with COVID-19, enrolled during active disease.

This sequence joins TRBV3-1 (or the pseudogene TRBV3-2) and TRBJ2-5, with D uncertain. Per germline, CDR1 LGHDT and CDR2 YNNKEL (reference sequence). The CDR3 sequence is 14 residues long. V lost 2 bases, J lost 2 bases, and 9 bases lay in between. CDR3 loop: CASSQSEQQETQYF. The CDR3 DNA reads TGTGCCAGCAGCCAAAGTGAACAGCAAGAGACCCAGTACTTC.

The chain recombines TRBV30 with TRBJ1-5, with D perhaps TRBD1 (5 bases). Germline CDR1 GTSNPN, CDR2 SVGIG (reference sequence). Trimming pared 1 base from V and 3 bases from J, leaving 13 bases between. CDR3 length equals 15 residues. In nucleotides, the CDR3 is TGTGCCTGGAGTGCCCAGGACACCGACAATCAGCCCCAGCATTTT. Translation gives CAWSAQDTDNQPQHF.